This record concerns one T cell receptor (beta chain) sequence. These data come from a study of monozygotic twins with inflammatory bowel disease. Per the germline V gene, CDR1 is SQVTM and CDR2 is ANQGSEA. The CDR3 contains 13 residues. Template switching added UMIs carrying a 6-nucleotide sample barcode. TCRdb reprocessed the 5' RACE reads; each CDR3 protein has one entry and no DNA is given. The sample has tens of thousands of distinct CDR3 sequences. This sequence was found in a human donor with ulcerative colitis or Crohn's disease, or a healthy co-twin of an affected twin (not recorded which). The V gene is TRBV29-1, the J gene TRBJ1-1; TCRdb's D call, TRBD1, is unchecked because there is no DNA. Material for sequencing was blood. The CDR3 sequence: CSVTIQGNTEAFF.